This T cell receptor (beta chain) was profiled in a study of shared clonotypes between healthy human individuals. Findings and caveats of the study: Of the naive CD4 clonotypes, around 5% were shared across a handful of donors.

This clone appeared a few times. Antigen unknown. The germline CDR1 and CDR2 sequences are GTSNPN and SVGIG (reference sequence). This CDR3 spans 12 amino acids. The V end was cut by 1 base, the J end by 8 bases, with 8 bases between. HIV-negative, healthy adults without recent acute infections or vaccinations were the donors. Every immunoSEQ plate was one replicate of a subset's evenly spread DNA. Each PCR replicate from the sorted subsets contained around 0.2 ug DNA, which is tens of thousands of T cell genomes. Profiled with immunoSEQ multiplex PCR; TCRdb holds only in-frame clones, not every one. The sample lists about a million clones, approximately 68% occurring once.

Input material: memory CD4+ T cells sorted from blood. Subset of the sample: CD45RA-negative fraction. The sequence was obtained from a man aged 18-30 years in good health. The chain has TRBV30 and TRBJ1-4; perhaps TRBD1 as D (5 bases). The CDR3 sequence is CAWSEQGEKLFF. In DNA, the CDR3 is TGTGCCTGGAGTGAGCAGGGAGAAAAACTGTTTTTT.